Below are 10 T cell receptor beta chains sequenced from a single sample in a study of Graves' ophthalmopathy and Graves' hyperthyroidism. Investigators amplified TCR beta CDR3 regions from RNA transcripts. An opening RT-PCR round employed HTBI primers and preceded a second-round multiplex PCR. TCRdb re-analysed the multiplex PCR reads in MiXCR, keeping a single row per CDR3 protein. The table has over a million distinct CDR3 sequences, about 36% seen once. The sequenced sample consisted of peripheral blood or thyroid tissue (not recorded which). The receptors originated from an adult man with Graves' hyperthyroidism.

The sample holds a few counts of this clonotype. The V and J genes are TRBV9 and TRBJ2-2; D might be TRBD1 (5 bases). V was shortened by 0 bases and J by 4 bases, with 10 bases between the two germline ends. The CDR3 contains 15 residues. Per germline, CDR1 SGDLS and CDR2 YYNGEE. CDR3 DNA sequence: TGTGCCAGCAGCGTAGCCCCAGGGTTCACCGGGGAGCTGTTTTTT. It specifies CASSVAPGFTGELFF. Based on the CDR3 plus reference TRBV9 and TRBJ2-2, the full variable domain is DSGVTQTPKHLITATGQRVTLRCSPRSGDLSVYWYQQSLDQGLQFLIQYYNGEERAKGNILERFSAQQFPDLHSELNLSSLELGDSALYFCASSVAPGFTGELFFGEGSRLTVL.

This clonotype was observed at least ten times. The V call is TRBV24-1, the J call TRBJ2-5, with 12 bases that match TRBD1. The germline CDR1 and CDR2 sequences are KGHDR and SFDVKD. V lost 7 bases to trimming and J lost 5 bases; unmatched junction nucleotides: 7. CDR3 size: 15 residues. CDR3 residues: CATRSSGQGAETQYF. In DNA, the CDR3 is TGTGCCACCAGGAGTTCGGGACAGGGGGCTGAGACCCAGTACTTC.

There are a few counts of this clonotype. The chain has TRBV28 and TRBJ2-7; no definite D call. V lost 4 bases and J 2 bases, leaving 12 bases between the germline ends. The CDR3 length is 14 residues. Germline V gene lookup returns CDR1 MDHEN and CDR2 SYDVKM. The CDR3 is CASSSHPRTYEQYF. DNA of the CDR3: TGTGCCAGCAGTTCCCACCCTCGGACCTACGAGCAGTACTTC.

In this sample, this clonotype turned up many times. V gene TRBV19 combines with J gene TRBJ1-5; perhaps TRBD1 as D (5 bases). Trimming stripped 1 base from V and 4 bases from J, with 11 bases between. Germline V CDR1 and CDR2: LNHDA, SQIVND (reference sequence). The CDR3 runs 15 residues. The CDR3 bases are TGTGCCAGTAGTATAGGTGCAGGGAGGAATCAGCCCCAGCATTTT. Amino acid sequence: CASSIGAGRNQPQHF. Complete variable domain (other parts from reference TRBV19 and TRBJ1-5): DGGITQSPKYLFRKEGQNVTLSCEQNLNHDAMYWYRQDPGQGLRLIYYSQIVNDFQKGDIAEGYSVSREKKESFPLTVTSAQKNPTAFYLCASSIGAGRNQPQHFGDGTRLSIL.

The rearrangement joins TRBV29-1 to TRBJ2-7; unclear D gene. CDR3 length: 12 residues. V shed 0 bases and J shed 9 bases, with 12 bases lying between them. Germline CDR1 and CDR2: SQVTM and ANQGSEA. This CDR3 is CSVEEAGPTQYF. CDR3 in DNA: TGCAGCGTTGAAGAGGCTGGCCCCACGCAGTACTTC.

The gene calls are TRBV12-3 or TRBV12-4 and TRBJ2-5; 8 bases align to TRBD1. This CDR3 contains 15 residues. V was clipped by 7 bases and J by 2 bases; unmatched bases: 9. CDR3 DNA sequence: TGTGCCAGCAAACGCAGGGGGCGCTTTCAAGAGACCCAGTACTTC. It codes for CASKRRGRFQETQYF.

In its sample, this clonotype was seen a few times. The J gene is TRBJ1-2, the V gene TRBV25-1; 9 bases match TRBD1. The CDR3 extends over 16 amino acids. Germline lookup yields CDR1 MGHDK and CDR2 SYGVNS. V shed 10 bases, J shed 6 bases, and the junction held 18 bases outside the gene matches. Here the CDR3 DNA reads TGTGCCACCAACCAGGCTCCTATACAGGGGGCTGATGGCTACACCTTC. Its protein product is CATNQAPIQGADGYTF.

In this sample, this clonotype turned up many times. J is TRBJ2-5 and V is TRBV5-4; 8 bases align to TRBD2. This CDR3 contains 15 residues. Germline CDR1 SGHNT, CDR2 YYREEE (reference sequence). The ends lost 4 bases at V and 5 bases at J; junction bases unmatched: 10. Written as DNA, the CDR3 is TGTGCCAGCAGCCCACCGGGCGGGGGGCGGGAGACCCAGTACTTC. Translated, it gives CASSPPGGGRETQYF.

The CDR3 is CASSVVVADTQYF. The CDR3 coding sequence is TGTGCCAGCAGCGTAGTAGTTGCAGATACGCAGTATTTT. The V call is TRBV9, the J call TRBJ2-3; D remains unclear. Looked up from germline, CDR1 is SGDLS and CDR2 is YYNGEE. The CDR3 extends over 13 amino acids. Trimming took off 0 bases at V and 4 bases at J, with 6 bases between the two ends.

The chain combines TRBV15 with TRBJ2-3; D not resolved. The germline CDR1 and CDR2 sequences are LNHNV and YYDKDF (reference sequence). Trimming removed 7 bases at V and 3 bases at J, with 23 bases between. The CDR3 has 17 amino acids. CDR3: CATISDPAAPTTDTQYF. The CDR3 DNA sequence: TGTGCCACCATCTCGGATCCTGCAGCACCCACGACAGATACGCAGTATTTT.